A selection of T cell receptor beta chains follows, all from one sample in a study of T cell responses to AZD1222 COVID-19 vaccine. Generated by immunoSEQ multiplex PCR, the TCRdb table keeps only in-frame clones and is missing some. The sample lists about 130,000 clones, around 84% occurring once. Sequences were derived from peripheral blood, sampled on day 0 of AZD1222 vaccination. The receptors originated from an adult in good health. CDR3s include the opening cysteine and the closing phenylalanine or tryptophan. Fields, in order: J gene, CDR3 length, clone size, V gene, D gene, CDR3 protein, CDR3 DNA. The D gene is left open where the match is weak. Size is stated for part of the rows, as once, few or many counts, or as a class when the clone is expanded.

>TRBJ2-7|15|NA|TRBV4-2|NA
CASSPDGQSSYEQYF
TGTGCCAGCAGCCCTGACGGACAGAGCTCCTACGAGCAGTACTTC
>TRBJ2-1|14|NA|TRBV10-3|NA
CAINPQGSYNEQFF
TGTGCCATCAACCCCCAGGGTTCCTACAATGAGCAGTTCTTC
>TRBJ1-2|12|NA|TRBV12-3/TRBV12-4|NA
CASSFSGVGYTF
TGTGCCAGCAGTTTTAGTGGGGTTGGTTACACCTTC
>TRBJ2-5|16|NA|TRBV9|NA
CASSATHGAAQETQYF
TGTGCCAGCAGCGCCACTCATGGGGCAGCTCAAGAGACCCAGTACTTC
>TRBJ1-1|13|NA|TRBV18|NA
CASSPVNTGEAFF
TGTGCCAGCTCACCGGTTAATACAGGGGAAGCTTTCTTT
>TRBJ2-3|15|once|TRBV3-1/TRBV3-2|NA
CASSRNRALTDTQYF
TGTGCCAGCAGCAGAAACAGGGCCCTCACAGATACGCAGTATTTT
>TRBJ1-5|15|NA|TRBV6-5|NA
CASSPPESSHQPQHF
TGTGCCAGCAGTCCTCCGGAATCGTCCCATCAGCCCCAGCATTTT
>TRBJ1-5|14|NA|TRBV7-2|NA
CASSVRDNNQPQHF
TGTGCCAGCTCCGTCCGGGACAACAATCAGCCCCAGCATTTT
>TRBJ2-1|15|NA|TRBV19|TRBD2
CASSAGTSGTNEQFF
TGTGCCAGTAGTGCCGGGACTAGCGGGACCAATGAGCAGTTCTTC
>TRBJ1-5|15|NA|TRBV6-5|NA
CASKRQGPSNQPQHF
TGTGCCAGCAAGCGGCAGGGACCGTCTAATCAGCCCCAGCATTTT
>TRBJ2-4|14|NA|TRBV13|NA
CASSLWAGRDIQYF
TGTGCCAGCAGCTTGTGGGCAGGGCGGGACATTCAGTACTTC
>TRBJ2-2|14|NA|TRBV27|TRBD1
CASSLGTVTGELFF
TGTGCCAGCAGTCTAGGGACAGTCACCGGGGAGCTGTTTTTT
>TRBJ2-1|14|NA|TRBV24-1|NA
CATSDHRTPVQQFF
TGTGCCACCAGTGACCACCGGACGCCTGTCCAGCAGTTCTTC
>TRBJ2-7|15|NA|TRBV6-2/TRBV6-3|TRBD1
CASSPGTGVTYEQYF
TGTGCCAGCAGCCCCGGGACAGGGGTCACCTACGAGCAGTACTTC
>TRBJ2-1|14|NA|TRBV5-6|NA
CASSLYYKLDEQFF
TGTGCCAGCAGCTTGTATTACAAGTTGGATGAGCAGTTCTTC
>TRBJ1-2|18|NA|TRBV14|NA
CASSQDPLRPLPRVGYTF
TGTGCCAGCAGCCAAGACCCTCTTCGACCCCTGCCCCGAGTCGGCTACACCTTC